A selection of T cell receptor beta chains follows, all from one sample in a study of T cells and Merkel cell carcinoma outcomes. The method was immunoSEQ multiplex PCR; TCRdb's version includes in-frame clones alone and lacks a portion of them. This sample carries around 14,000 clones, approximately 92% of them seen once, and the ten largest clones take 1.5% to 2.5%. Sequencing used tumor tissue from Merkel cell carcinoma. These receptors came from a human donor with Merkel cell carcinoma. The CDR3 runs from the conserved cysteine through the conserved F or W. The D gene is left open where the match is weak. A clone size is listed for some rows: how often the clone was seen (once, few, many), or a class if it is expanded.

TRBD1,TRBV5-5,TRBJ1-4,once,TGTGCCAGCAGCTTTGACAGGGGGTACGTTGAAAAACTGTTTTTT,CASSFDRGYVEKLFF
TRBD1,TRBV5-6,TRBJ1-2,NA,TGTGCCAGCAGCGCACAGGGGAACTATGGCTACACCTTC,CASSAQGNYGYTF
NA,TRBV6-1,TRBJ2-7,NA,TGTGCCAGCAGTGAACCTCGGTGGCACGAGCAGTACTTC,CASSEPRWHEQYF
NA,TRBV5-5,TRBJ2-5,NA,TGTGCCAGCAGCTCGACTAGACAAGAGACCCAGTACTTC,CASSSTRQETQYF
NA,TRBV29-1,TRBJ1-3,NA,TGCAGCGTACAAGGGGGTGTGGAGATACAAGACACCATATATTTT,CSVQGGVEIQDTIYF
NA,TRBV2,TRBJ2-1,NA,TGTGCCAGCAAACCTGAGGACTACCCAATCTTC,CASKPEDYPIF
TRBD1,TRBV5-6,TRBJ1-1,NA,TGTGCCAGCAGCCGGACAGGCCTCTATGAAGCTTTCTTT,CASSRTGLYEAFF
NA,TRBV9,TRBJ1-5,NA,TGTGCCAGCAGCGCCTCCCCGCTGCAGCCCCAGCATTTT,CASSASPLQPQHF
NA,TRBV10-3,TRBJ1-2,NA,TGTGCCATCAGTGAGCGGGCAGGGCGGGGTGGCTACACCTTC,CAISERAGRGGYTF
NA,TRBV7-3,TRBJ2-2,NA,TGTGCCAGCAGCTCAGGCGGGGAGCTGTTTTTT,CASSSGGELFF
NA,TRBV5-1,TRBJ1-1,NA,TGCGCCAGCAGCTACACCCCCTCCACTACAGTGAACACTGAAGCTTTCTTT,CASSYTPSTTVNTEAFF
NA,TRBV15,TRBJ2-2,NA,TGTGCCACCAGCAGAAGCGGTGCGAACACCGGGGAGCTGTTTTTT,CATSRSGANTGELFF
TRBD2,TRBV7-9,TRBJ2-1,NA,TGTGCCAGCAGCGAGGGACTAGCGGGGGGTGGAGATGAGCAGTTCTTC,CASSEGLAGGGDEQFF
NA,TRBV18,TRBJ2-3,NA,TGTGCCAGCTCACCTACAATCACCGCAGATACGCAGTATTTT,CASSPTITADTQYF
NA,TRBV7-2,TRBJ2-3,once,TGTGCCAGCAGCACTCAGAGGGGAGTGGATACGCAGTATTTT,CASSTQRGVDTQYF
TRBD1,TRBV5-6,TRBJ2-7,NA,TGTGCCAGCAGCTTTCGGACAGGAATCACCTACGAGCAGTACTTC,CASSFRTGITYEQYF
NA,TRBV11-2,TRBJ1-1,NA,TGTGCCAGCACTTTATACGGGAACACTGAAGCTTTCTTT,CASTLYGNTEAFF
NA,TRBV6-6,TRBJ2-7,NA,TGTGCCAGCAGTTACGTGTCCGAGCAGTACTTC,CASSYVSEQYF
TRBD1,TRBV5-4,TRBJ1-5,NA,TGTGCCAGCAGCTCACAGGGGAAAAATCAGCCCCAGCATTTT,CASSSQGKNQPQHF
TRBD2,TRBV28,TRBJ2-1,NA,TGTGCCAGCAGTGAAGGGACTAGCCCGTACAATGAGCAGTTCTTC,CASSEGTSPYNEQFF
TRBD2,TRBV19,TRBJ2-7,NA,TGTGCCAGTAGTATGGGACTAGCCGGCGTCGAGCAGTACTTC,CASSMGLAGVEQYF
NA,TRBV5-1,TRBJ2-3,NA,TGCGCCAGCAGCTTGGTCCGGGGTGGCACAGATACGCAGTATTTT,CASSLVRGGTDTQYF
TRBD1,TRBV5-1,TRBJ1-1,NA,TGCGCCAGCAGCCCACAGGGACAGGGGCAAACTGAAGTTTTCTTT,CASSPQGQGQTEVFF
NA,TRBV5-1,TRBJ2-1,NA,TGCGCCAGCAGCCTGATCGGGGCCCCGGGCTATGAGCAGTTCTTC,CASSLIGAPGYEQFF
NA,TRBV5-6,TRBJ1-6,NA,TGTGCCAGCAGCTCCGAGGTGGGTTATAATTCACCCCTCCACTTT,CASSSEVGYNSPLHF
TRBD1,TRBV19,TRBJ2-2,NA,TGTGCCAGTAGTCGCACCGGGACAGCTAACACCGGGGAGCTGTTTTTT,CASSRTGTANTGELFF
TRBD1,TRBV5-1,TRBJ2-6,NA,TGCGCCAGCAGAGAACAGGGGGCATCTGGGGCCAACGTCCTGACTTTC,CASREQGASGANVLTF
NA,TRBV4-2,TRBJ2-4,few,TGTGCCAGCAGCCAAGCCCCGGGACTAGCCAAAAACATTCAGTACTTC,CASSQAPGLAKNIQYF
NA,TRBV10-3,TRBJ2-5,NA,TGTGCCATCAGGGAGGGGGGACAAGAGACCCAGTACTTC,CAIREGGQETQYF
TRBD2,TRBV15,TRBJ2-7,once,TGTGCCACCCGATATAGCGGGACTTACGAGCAGTACTTC,CATRYSGTYEQYF
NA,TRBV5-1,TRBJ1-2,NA,TGCGCCAGCAGCCTGGGCAGGGGTCATGGCTACACCTTC,CASSLGRGHGYTF
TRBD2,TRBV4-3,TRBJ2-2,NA,TGCGCCAGCAGCCTACGGTGGGAAGCGGGGCACACCGGGGAGCTGTTTTTT,CASSLRWEAGHTGELFF
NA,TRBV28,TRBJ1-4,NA,TGTGCCAGCAGTTTAACAGGGCAACCTAATGAAAAACTGTTTTTT,CASSLTGQPNEKLFF
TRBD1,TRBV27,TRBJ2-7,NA,TGTGCCAGCAGTATAAGGGACAGCTCCTACGAGCAGTACTTC,CASSIRDSSYEQYF
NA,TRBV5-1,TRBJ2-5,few,TGCGCCAGCAGCTTGGTAGGTGAGACCCAGTACTTC,CASSLVGETQYF
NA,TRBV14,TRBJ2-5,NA,TGTGCCAGCAGCCAAGGATTGTCCAGGGTATCCCGAGAGACCCAGTACTTC,CASSQGLSRVSRETQYF
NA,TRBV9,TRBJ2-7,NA,TGTGCCAGCACACGAGACGGGAACTACGAGCAGTACTTC,CASTRDGNYEQYF
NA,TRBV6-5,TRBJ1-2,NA,TGTGTCAGCACCCCGGGATTTGGTGGCTACACCTTC,CVSTPGFGGYTF
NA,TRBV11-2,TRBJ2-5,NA,TGTGCCAGCAGCTTAGTAACCGCCTCCAGGGACCAGTACTTC,CASSLVTASRDQYF
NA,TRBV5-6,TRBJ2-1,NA,TGTGCCAGCAGCTTGCTTCATAATGAGCAGTTCTTC,CASSLLHNEQFF
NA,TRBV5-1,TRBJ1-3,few,TGCGCCAGCAGCGCGGACGAGGGGGCTGGAAACACCATATATTTT,CASSADEGAGNTIYF
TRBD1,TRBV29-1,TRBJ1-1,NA,TGCAGCGCCCAGGGACAGCTAAACACTGAAGCTTTCTTT,CSAQGQLNTEAFF
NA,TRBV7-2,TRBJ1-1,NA,TGTGCCAGCAGTCTACAGGGTAGTGGCACTGAAGCTTTCTTT,CASSLQGSGTEAFF
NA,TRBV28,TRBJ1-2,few,TGTGCCAGCAGGGACGGCAATAACTATGGCTACACCTTC,CASRDGNNYGYTF
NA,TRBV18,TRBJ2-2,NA,TGTGCCAGCTCACCACCGGAGGGTCGGGACACCGGGGAGCTGTTTTTT,CASSPPEGRDTGELFF
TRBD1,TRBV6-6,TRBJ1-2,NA,TGTGCCAGCAGTTTGACAGGGGGTACTACCTTC,CASSLTGGTTF
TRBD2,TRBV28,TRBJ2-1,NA,TGTGCCAGCAGTTCGGGTGGCGGGAGGCCCTACAATGAGCAGTTCTTC,CASSSGGGRPYNEQFF
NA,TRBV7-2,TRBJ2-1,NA,TGTGCCAGCAGCTCCCGCATCAGGGTTTATGAGCAGTTCTTC,CASSSRIRVYEQFF
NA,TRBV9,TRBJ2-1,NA,TGTGCCAGCAGCGACGGGGGAGGGGGGAATGAGCAGTTCTTC,CASSDGGGGNEQFF
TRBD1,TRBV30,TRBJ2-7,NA,TGTGCCTGGGCCGACAGGGCGAACATCTACGAGCAGTACTTC,CAWADRANIYEQYF
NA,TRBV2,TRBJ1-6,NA,TGTGCCAGCATGGGCGAGAGCTCCTATAATTCACCCCTCCACTTT,CASMGESSYNSPLHF
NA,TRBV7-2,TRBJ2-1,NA,TGTGCCAGCAGCTTCGGCGGGGTACGCAGTGAGCAGTTCTTC,CASSFGGVRSEQFF
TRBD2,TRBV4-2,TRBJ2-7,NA,TGTGCCAGCAGCCAAGCAGCGGGGGACACTTACGAGCAGTACTTT,CASSQAAGDTYEQYF
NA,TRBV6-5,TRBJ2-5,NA,TGTGCCAGCAGCCGTCAAAGGGACGGCCAAGAGACCCAGTACTTC,CASSRQRDGQETQYF